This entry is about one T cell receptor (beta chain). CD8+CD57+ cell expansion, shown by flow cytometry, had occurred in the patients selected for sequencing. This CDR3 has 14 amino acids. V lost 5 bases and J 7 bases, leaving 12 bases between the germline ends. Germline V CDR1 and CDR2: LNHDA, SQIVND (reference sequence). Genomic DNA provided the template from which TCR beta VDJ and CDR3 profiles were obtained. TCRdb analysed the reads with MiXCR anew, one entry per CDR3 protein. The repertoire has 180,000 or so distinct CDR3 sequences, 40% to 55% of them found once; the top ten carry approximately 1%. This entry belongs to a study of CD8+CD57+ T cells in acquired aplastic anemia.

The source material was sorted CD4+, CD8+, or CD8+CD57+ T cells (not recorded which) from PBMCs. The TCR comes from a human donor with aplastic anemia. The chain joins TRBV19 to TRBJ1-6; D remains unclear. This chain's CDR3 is CASSQSPTNSPLHF. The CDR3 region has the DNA TGTGCCAGTAGTCAATCCCCGACAAATTCACCCCTCCACTTT. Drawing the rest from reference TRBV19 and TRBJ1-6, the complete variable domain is DGGITQSPKYLFRKEGQNVTLSCEQNLNHDAMYWYRQDPGQGLRLIYYSQIVNDFQKGDIAEGYSVSREKKESFPLTVTSAQKNPTAFYLCASSQSPTNSPLHFGNGTRLTVT.